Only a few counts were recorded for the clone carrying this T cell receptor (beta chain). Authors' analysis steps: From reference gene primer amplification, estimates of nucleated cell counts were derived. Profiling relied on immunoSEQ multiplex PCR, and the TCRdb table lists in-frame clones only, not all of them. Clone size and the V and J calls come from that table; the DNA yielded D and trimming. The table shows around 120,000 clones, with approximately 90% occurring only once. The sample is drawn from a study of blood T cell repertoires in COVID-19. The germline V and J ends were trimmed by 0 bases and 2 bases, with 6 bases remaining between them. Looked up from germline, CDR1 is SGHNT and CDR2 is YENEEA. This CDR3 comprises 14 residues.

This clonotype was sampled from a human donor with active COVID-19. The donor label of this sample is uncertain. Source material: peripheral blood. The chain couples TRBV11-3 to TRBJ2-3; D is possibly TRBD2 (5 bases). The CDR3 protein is CASSLDGNTDTQYF. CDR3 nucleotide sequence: TGTGCCAGCAGCTTAGACGGGAACACAGATACGCAGTATTTT.